The sample holds a few counts of the clone carrying this T cell receptor (beta chain). Its antigen remains unknown. Profiled with immunoSEQ multiplex PCR; TCRdb holds only in-frame clones, not every one. The sample has some 66,000 clones, 80% to 95% seen once; the top ten hold roughly 9.8%. This entry is derived from a study of Tregs in tolerant kidney transplant recipients. Study-level points and caveats: For some patients, primers changed over time, blocking nucleotide-level comparison.

Unstimulated regulatory T cells (CD4+CD25+CD127-), CD4+CD25- non-regulatory cells, CD4 and CD8 cells were FACS-sorted from thawed PBMCs. After removal of 5 bases from V and 8 bases from J, the junction contained 9 bases not matched to a gene. Germline V gene lookup returns CDR1 SGHTA and CDR2 FQGNSA. There are 15 residues in the CDR3. The J gene is TRBJ1-6, the V gene TRBV7-2; 7 bases match TRBD1. The clonotype originates from a human donor who received a combined kidney and bone marrow transplant. The starting material was CD8+ T cells from blood, obtained before the transplant. The CDR3 bases are TGTGCCAGCAGCCCGACAGGGCCTGGTGATTCACCCCTCCACTTT. It encodes CASSPTGPGDSPLHF.